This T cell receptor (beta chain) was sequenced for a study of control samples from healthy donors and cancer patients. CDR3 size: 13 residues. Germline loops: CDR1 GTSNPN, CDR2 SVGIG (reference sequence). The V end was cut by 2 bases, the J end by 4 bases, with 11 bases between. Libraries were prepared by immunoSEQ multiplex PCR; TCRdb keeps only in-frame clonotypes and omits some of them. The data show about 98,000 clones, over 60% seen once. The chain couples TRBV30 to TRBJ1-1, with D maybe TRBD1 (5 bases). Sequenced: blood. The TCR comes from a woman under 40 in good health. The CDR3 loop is CAWSWVGATEAFF. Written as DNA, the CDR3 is TGTGCCTGGAGTTGGGTTGGGGCCACTGAAGCTTTCTTT. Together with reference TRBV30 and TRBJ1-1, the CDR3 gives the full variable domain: SQTIHQWPATLVQPVGSPLSLECTVEGTSNPNLYWYRQAAGRGLQLLFYSVGIGQISSEVPQNLSASRPQDRQFILSSKKLLLSDSGFYLCAWSWVGATEAFFGQGTRLTVV.